This T cell receptor beta chain was sequenced in a study of regulatory T cells in long-lasting Graves disease. Study context: A definition of persistent Graves' disease required over 5 years of antithyroid drugs plus positive TSH receptor antibodies.

Time point of the sample: persistent/refractory GD, antithyroid drugs over 5 years with positive TRAb. The TCR library was made from RNA extracted from PBMCs. Relying on iRepertoire HTBI primers and Arm-PCR of CDR3 regions, the team built TCR beta libraries. TCRdb itself ran the multiplex PCR reads through MiXCR, one entry per CDR3 protein. Here the sample spans around 460,000 distinct CDR3 sequences, under 25% being singletons. The input for sequencing was peripheral blood mononuclear cells (PBMCs), taken when the disease was refractory, from a patient treated with antithyroid drugs. This TCR was sampled from a female donor with Graves disease.

The CDR3 nucleotides read TGCGCCAGCAGCTTGGCCGGCAGGGATGTCGACGAGCAGTACTTC. Protein: CASSLAGRDVDEQYF. The chain carries TRBV5-1 and TRBJ2-7, with D tentatively TRBD1 (5 bases). V lost 0 bases and J lost 5, with 15 bases in between. In germline, CDR1 is SGHRS, CDR2 YFSETQ. The CDR3 covers 15 residues.